Listed below are T cell receptor beta chains from one sample, sequenced in a study of T cells in localized non-small cell lung cancer. Using immunoSEQ multiplex PCR, the repertoire was profiled, and TCRdb retains in-frame clones only, with some absent. This sample has around 40,000 clones; approximately 90% occur once, and the top ten carry around 7%. The specimen comprised peripheral blood, sampled before any cancer treatment. Every receptor here comes from a woman aged 18-55 years with stage III lung adenocarcinoma. Each CDR3 is given with its conserved first and last residue. The D gene is left open where the match is weak. The listing skips clone size in some rows; elsewhere it reads once, few, many or a size class.

clone_size: .; v_call: TRBV12-5; d_call: .; j_call: TRBJ1-1; cdr3_nt: TGTGCTAGTGGCGAACGGAGGGGGGAGAACACTGAAGCTTTCTTT; cdr3_aa: CASGERRGENTEAFF
clone_size: .; v_call: TRBV6-1; d_call: TRBD2; j_call: TRBJ2-3; cdr3_nt: TGTGCCAGCAGGGATAGCGGGGGGACAGATACGCAGTATTTT; cdr3_aa: CASRDSGGTDTQYF
clone_size: .; v_call: TRBV6-1; d_call: TRBD1; j_call: TRBJ2-5; cdr3_nt: TGTGCCAGCTTATCAGACAGGGGGCTAGAGACCCAGTACTTC; cdr3_aa: CASLSDRGLETQYF
clone_size: .; v_call: TRBV5-1; d_call: TRBD1; j_call: TRBJ2-7; cdr3_nt: TGCGCCAGCAGCTCCAATGAATACGGGACAGGGACCTACGAGCAGTACTTC; cdr3_aa: CASSSNEYGTGTYEQYF
clone_size: .; v_call: TRBV13; d_call: TRBD2; j_call: TRBJ2-5; cdr3_nt: TGTGCCAGCAGCTTAGGACTAGCGGGGGCAGAGACCCAGTACTTC; cdr3_aa: CASSLGLAGAETQYF
clone_size: .; v_call: TRBV9; d_call: TRBD1; j_call: TRBJ1-2; cdr3_nt: TGTGCCAGCAGCTTGCGAACAGGGGGCGGACATGGCTACACCTTC; cdr3_aa: CASSLRTGGGHGYTF
clone_size: few; v_call: TRBV5-1; d_call: TRBD2; j_call: TRBJ2-1; cdr3_nt: TGCGCCAGCAGCTTACCCCTGACTAGCGGGGGGTCCTTAGGGAATGAGCAGTTCTTC; cdr3_aa: CASSLPLTSGGSLGNEQFF
clone_size: .; v_call: TRBV2; d_call: TRBD1; j_call: TRBJ2-7; cdr3_nt: TGTGCCAGCACCGTGGGACAGGGTCTCTACGAGCAGTACTTC; cdr3_aa: CASTVGQGLYEQYF
clone_size: .; v_call: TRBV5-8; d_call: .; j_call: TRBJ2-5; cdr3_nt: TGTGCCAGCAGCTACGGGGAGACCCAGTACTTC; cdr3_aa: CASSYGETQYF
clone_size: .; v_call: TRBV27; d_call: .; j_call: TRBJ1-1; cdr3_nt: TGTGCCAGCAGTCCGCCCGCGGGAAGGGGGGCTTTCTTT; cdr3_aa: CASSPPAGRGAFF
clone_size: .; v_call: TRBV7-9; d_call: TRBD2; j_call: TRBJ2-1; cdr3_nt: TGTGCCAGCAGCTTAGGACTAGCGGGGAGGTCCTACAATGAGCAGTTCTTC; cdr3_aa: CASSLGLAGRSYNEQFF
clone_size: once; v_call: TRBV19; d_call: TRBD1; j_call: TRBJ2-7; cdr3_nt: TGTGCCAGTAGTTTCCGGGACAGGGGATACGAGCAGTACTTC; cdr3_aa: CASSFRDRGYEQYF
clone_size: .; v_call: TRBV5-4; d_call: .; j_call: TRBJ1-6; cdr3_nt: TGTGCCAGCAGCCCTGGAGGGCTCTCACCCCTCCACTTT; cdr3_aa: CASSPGGLSPLHF
clone_size: .; v_call: TRBV7-3; d_call: .; j_call: TRBJ1-3; cdr3_nt: TGTGCCAGCAGCTTAAATGCAGGACGCTCTGGAAACACCATATATTTT; cdr3_aa: CASSLNAGRSGNTIYF
clone_size: .; v_call: TRBV7-3; d_call: .; j_call: TRBJ1-6; cdr3_nt: TGTGCCAGCAGCTTCTCGGGACTCTCACCCCTCCACTTT; cdr3_aa: CASSFSGLSPLHF
clone_size: .; v_call: TRBV9; d_call: .; j_call: TRBJ2-1; cdr3_nt: TGTGCCAGCAGCGTAGCACCCGGACCCTACAATGAGCAGTTCTTC; cdr3_aa: CASSVAPGPYNEQFF
clone_size: .; v_call: TRBV2; d_call: TRBD1; j_call: TRBJ2-7; cdr3_nt: TGTGCCAGCACCGGAACAGGGGGGTCTTCCTACGAGCAGTACTTC; cdr3_aa: CASTGTGGSSYEQYF
clone_size: .; v_call: TRBV5-5; d_call: TRBD1; j_call: TRBJ1-4; cdr3_nt: TGTGCCAGCAGCTCGACAGGACAGGGGGGTCAGCATGAAAAACTGTTTTTT; cdr3_aa: CASSSTGQGGQHEKLFF